A single sample gave rise to the 24 T cell receptor beta chains below, sequenced in a study of cytomegalovirus exposure and HLA in healthy donors. PCR involved 60 Vbeta and 13 Jbeta primers. The assay was immunoSEQ multiplex PCR, and TCRdb's table has in-frame clones only and misses some. The sample shows about 120,000 clones, approximately 80% of them seen only once. Material: PBMCs. The receptors stem from a woman in her 30s in good health and CMV-seronegative.

The chain has TRBV7-2 and TRBJ1-2; tentatively, D is TRBD1 (6 bases). The CDR3 has 14 residues. V lost 6 bases, J lost 3 bases, and 14 bases lay in between. Germline V gene lookup returns CDR1 SGHTA and CDR2 FQGNSA. This CDR3 is CASSRAGADYGYTF. Written as DNA, the CDR3 is TGTGCCAGCAGTCGGGCAGGGGCGGACTATGGCTACACCTTC.

V usage is TRBV30 and J usage is TRBJ2-1, with 10 bases matching TRBD2. Germline values: CDR1 GTSNPN, CDR2 SVGIG (reference sequence). Unmatched junction bases numbered 9, after V lost 0 bases and J lost 7 bases. The CDR3 length is 16 residues. The DNA of the CDR3 is TGTGCCTGGAGTGTACGGGCTAGCGGGAGAATAAATGAGCAGTTCTTC. Translation: CAWSVRASGRINEQFF.

The CDR3 loop reads CASSLEGGYRHGYTF. CDR3 nucleotides: TGTGCCAGCAGCTTAGAAGGGGGATATCGACATGGCTACACCTTC. The V gene is TRBV7-9, the J gene TRBJ1-2; TRBD1 might be the D (6 bases). The germline CDR1 and CDR2 sequences are SEHNR and FQNEAQ (reference sequence). The CDR3 runs to 15 residues. The germline V and J ends were trimmed by 1 base and 6 bases, with 15 bases remaining between them.

Of note for this clone: Sequence at one end of the junction differs from germline and may be a read error. The chain combines TRBV6-5 with TRBJ2-2, with D perhaps matching TRBD2 (5 bases). Looked up from germline, CDR1 is MNHEY and CDR2 is SVGAGI. This CDR3 is built from 13 residues. The CDR3 DNA follows: TGTGCCAGCACCACCGGGCGTGTCGGGGAGTTGTTTTTT. Residues: CASTTGRVGELFF.

Written as DNA, the CDR3 is TGTGCCAGCAGCCTCTTTGGACTAGCGGGATTCGAGCAGTACTTC. This gives the protein CASSLFGLAGFEQYF. The V and J genes are TRBV27 and TRBJ2-7; TRBD2 matches at 12 bases. Germline V CDR1 and CDR2: MNHEY, SMNVEV (reference sequence). V lost 6 bases to trimming and J lost 6 bases; unmatched junction nucleotides: 9. The CDR3 consists of 15 residues.

This clone has a handful of counts. V usage is TRBV4-1 and J usage is TRBJ2-1, with D perhaps matching TRBD1 (5 bases). The V end was cut by 0 bases, the J end by 4 bases, with 10 bases between. The CDR3 contains 15 residues. Germline V gives CDR1 MGHRA, CDR2 YSYEKL. DNA for the CDR3: TGCGCCAGCAGCCAAGAGACAGAGCCTTACAATGAGCAGTTCTTC. Translating gives CASSQETEPYNEQFF.

The V gene is TRBV6-4, the J gene TRBJ2-5; 10 positions agree with TRBD2. Losses at the gene ends were 2 bases for V and 5 bases for J; bases not matched to a gene: 14. The CDR3 has 18 residues. CDR1 and CDR2 from the germline V gene are MRHNA and SNTAGT. The CDR3: CASSDRLAGGLWVETQYF. The CDR3 nucleotides are TGTGCCAGCAGTGACAGGTTAGCGGGAGGCCTCTGGGTCGAGACCCAGTACTTC.

CDR3 protein: CASSVPGLAGGEQYF. The DNA of the CDR3 is TGCGCCAGCAGCGTTCCGGGACTAGCGGGAGGTGAGCAGTACTTC. V is TRBV5-1 and J is TRBJ2-7; 15 nucleotides match TRBD2. V was pared by 4 bases and J by 7 bases, with 6 bases of the junction left unmatched. The CDR3 loop spans 15 amino acids. CDR1 and CDR2 from the germline V gene are SGHRS and YFSETQ. The whole variable domain, filled in from reference TRBV5-1 and TRBJ2-7, reads KAGVTQTPRYLIKTRGQQVTLSCSPISGHRSVSWYQQTPGQGLQFLFEYFSETQRNKGNFPGRFSGRQFSNSRSEMNVSTLELGDSALYLCASSVPGLAGGEQYFGPGTRLTVT.

The chain has TRBV7-9 and TRBJ2-7; possibly TRBD2 for D (5 bases). Deletions cut 2 bases from V and 0 bases from J, with 11 bases between. The CDR3 has 15 amino acids. Germline CDR1 reads SEHNR; CDR2 reads FQNEAQ (reference sequence). CDR3 protein: CASSLSKRDSYEQYF. CDR3 DNA: TGTGCCAGCAGCTTATCTAAGAGGGACTCCTACGAGCAGTACTTC. Together with reference TRBV7-9 and TRBJ2-7, the CDR3 gives the full variable domain: DTGVSQNPRHKITKRGQNVTFRCDPISEHNRLYWYRQTLGQGPEFLTYFQNEAQLEKSRLLSDRFSAERPKGSFSTLEIQRTEQGDSAMYLCASSLSKRDSYEQYFGPGTRLTVT.

This chain links TRBV7-8 with TRBJ2-1; 9 nucleotides agree with TRBD2. CDR3 length: 15 amino acids. Germline V gene sequence: CDR1 SGHVS, CDR2 FQNEAQ. V shed 4 bases, J shed 0 bases, and the junction held 1 base outside the gene matches. CDR3 loop: CASSSAGGSYNEQFF. In nucleotides, the CDR3 is TGTGCCAGCAGCTCAGCGGGGGGCTCCTACAATGAGCAGTTCTTC. Drawing the rest from reference TRBV7-8 and TRBJ2-1, the complete variable domain is GAGVSQSPRYKVAKRGQDVALRCDPISGHVSLFWYQQALGQGPEFLTYFQNEAQLDKSGLPSDRFFAERPEGSVSTLKIQRTQQEDSAVYLCASSSAGGSYNEQFFGPGTRLTVL.

The J gene is TRBJ2-5, the V gene TRBV5-1; the match to TRBD2 covers 12 bases. The germline CDR1 and CDR2 sequences are SGHRS and YFSETQ. The CDR3 is made up of 16 amino acids. J lost 5 bases, V lost 1 base, and 6 bases had no gene match. The CDR3 region has the DNA TGCGCCAGCAGCTTGCTAGCGGGAGGGCGTTCGGAGACCCAGTACTTC. Amino acids: CASSLLAGGRSETQYF.

This clone has just a few counts. In nucleotides, the CDR3 is TGTGCCAGCAGTTTTCAGACAGGGGGTAGCTACGAGCAGTACTTC. Residues: CASSFQTGGSYEQYF. The chain combines TRBV6-5 with TRBJ2-7, with 9 bases lining up with TRBD1. Looked up from germline, CDR1 is MNHEY and CDR2 is SVGAGI. The CDR3 is 15 amino acids. V shed 4 bases and J 3 bases; nucleotides not matched to a gene: 7.

This chain uses TRBV2 with TRBJ1-5, with 9 bases that match TRBD1. Germline V CDR1 and CDR2: SNHLY, FYNNEI. Trimming at V came to 7 bases and at J to 7 bases, leaving 11 bases not matched to a gene. The CDR3 sequence is 15 residues long. Here the CDR3 reads CASTTGQGVEQPQHF. Here the CDR3 DNA reads TGTGCCAGCACCACGGGACAGGGAGTTGAGCAGCCCCAGCATTTT.

The J gene is TRBJ1-5, the V gene TRBV28, with a possible D match to TRBD1 (5 bases). Looked up from germline, CDR1 is MDHEN and CDR2 is SYDVKM. V was cut by 3 bases and J by 4 bases, with 13 bases left in between. This CDR3 has 15 amino acids. CDR3 amino acids: CASSFIAKGNQPQHF. CDR3 sequence (DNA): TGTGCCAGCAGTTTCATTGCGAAGGGGAATCAGCCCCAGCATTTT.

The V and J genes are TRBV6-5 and TRBJ2-7, with 10 bases aligning to TRBD2. The CDR3 has 15 residues. V lost 6 bases, J lost 3 bases, and 8 bases stayed unmatched. Germline-derived CDR1 and CDR2 are MNHEY and SVGAGI. The CDR3, as DNA: TGTGCCAGCAGGGGGTTAGGGACTAGCGACTACGAGCAGTACTTC. It is translated as CASRGLGTSDYEQYF.

The chain links TRBV9 to TRBJ2-2, with D possibly matching TRBD2 (7 bases). This CDR3 spans 17 amino acids. The germline CDR1 and CDR2 sequences are SGDLS and YYNGEE. V gave up 4 bases and J gave up 1 base, with 17 bases separating them. CDR3 nucleotides: TGTGCCAGCAGCTCGGGGGCTAGCGGTCTGAACACCGGGGAGCTGTTTTTT. It specifies CASSSGASGLNTGELFF.

This clone is a singleton in its sample. CDR3 DNA sequence: TGTGCCAGCACCCGGGGGGACGGACTAGCCTACAATGAGCAGTTCTTC. This translates into CASTRGDGLAYNEQFF. This chain joins TRBV28 and TRBJ2-1; TRBD2 aligns across 7 bases. CDR3 length equals 16 residues. V trimming: 7 bases; J trimming: 2 bases; junction bases outside the gene matches: 11. Germline V gene lookup returns CDR1 MDHEN and CDR2 SYDVKM.

This chain links TRBV4-3 with TRBJ2-1, with 7 bases fitting TRBD2. This CDR3 spans 15 amino acids. Germline CDR1 and CDR2: LGHNA and YSLEER. J lost 6 bases, V lost 1 base, and 6 bases had no gene match. Here the CDR3 DNA reads TGCGCCAGCAGCCAAGGGGAGGGAGCGGCCAATGAGCAGTTCTTC. It yields the protein CASSQGEGAANEQFF.

The V call is TRBV12-5, the J call TRBJ1-2; TRBD1 matches 11 bases. V shed 4 bases and J 5 bases; nucleotides not matched to a gene: 3. The germline V gene has CDR1 LGHNT and CDR2 FRNRAP. The CDR3 length is 14 residues. The DNA for the CDR3 is TGTGCTAGTGGTTCGGACAGGGGGCTATATGGCTACACCTTC. Protein: CASGSDRGLYGYTF.

The V and J genes are TRBV7-2 and TRBJ1-4, with D possibly TRBD1 on 6 matching bases. The germline V gene encodes CDR1 SGHTA and CDR2 FQGNSA. This CDR3 comprises 15 residues. Trimming took off 3 bases at V and 7 bases at J, with 15 bases between the two ends. CDR3 in DNA: TGTGCCAGCAGCTTTAATTTACAGGGCTCTGAAAAACTGTTTTTT. This encodes CASSFNLQGSEKLFF.

The chain links TRBV7-9 to TRBJ1-2; tentative D call: TRBD1 (5 bases). V dropped 2 bases and J dropped 7 bases, with 17 bases sitting between them. Germline V gives CDR1 SEHNR, CDR2 FQNEAQ (reference sequence). This CDR3 has 15 residues. The CDR3 DNA sequence: TGTGCCAGCAGCTTATCACCTATAGGGGCGTGTGGCTACACCTTC. It specifies CASSLSPIGACGYTF.

This clone was detected a few times. The genes are TRBV27 and TRBJ1-5; D remains ambiguous. CDR3 length equals 18 residues. V shed 5 bases and J shed 3 bases, with 23 bases lying between them. Germline V gene lookup returns CDR1 MNHEY and CDR2 SMNVEV (reference sequence). In DNA form, the CDR3 reads TGTGCCAGCAGTCCTCACCCCCGAGGTTCGGTCTCCAATCAGCCCCAGCATTTT. It codes for CASSPHPRGSVSNQPQHF.

The V call is TRBV6-1, the J call TRBJ2-3, with TRBD2 matching 7 bases. V shed 4 bases and J 0 bases; nucleotides not matched to a gene: 13. CDR1 and CDR2 from the germline V gene are MNHNS and SASEGT. The CDR3 loop spans 18 amino acids. CDR3 region: CASSVTSWGIASTDTQYF. DNA of the CDR3: TGTGCCAGCAGTGTGACTAGCTGGGGTATTGCTAGCACAGATACGCAGTATTTT.

The genes are TRBV18 and TRBJ2-1; 8 bases agree with TRBD2. The CDR3 has 14 amino acids. CDR1 and CDR2 (germline): KGHSH, LQKENI. Germline trimming cut 4 bases from V and 4 bases from J; bases unmatched to any gene: 3. The DNA for the CDR3 is TGTGCCAGCTCACTAGCGGGACGGTACAATGAGCAGTTCTTC. This gives the protein CASSLAGRYNEQFF.